These T cell receptor beta chains were read from a single sample in a study of blood T cell repertoires in COVID-19. Measured with immunoSEQ multiplex PCR; TCRdb has only the in-frame clones, and not every one. Of fewer than 140,000 clones listed, about 84% are singletons. Sequencing was performed on peripheral blood. These receptors all stem from a woman aged 55-69 years with acute or convalescent COVID-19. Each CDR3 is given with its conserved first and last residue. The D gene is left open where the match is weak. The size entry is marked missing in some rows and otherwise reads once, few, many or a size class.

clone_size j_call d_call cdr3_length v_call cdr3_aa cdr3_nt
- TRBJ1-2 - 12 TRBV3-1/TRBV3-2 CASSQTEGGYTF TGTGCCAGCAGCCAAACCGAGGGTGGCTACACCTTC
few TRBJ1-1 - 14 TRBV5-1 CASSRSTENTEAFF TGCGCCAGCAGCAGATCGACAGAGAACACTGAAGCTTTCTTT
- TRBJ1-1 - 14 TRBV5-1 CASSSAGSNTEAFF TGCGCCAGCAGCTCCGCGGGTTCGAACACTGAAGCTTTCTTT
- TRBJ1-1 - 15 TRBV15 CATSRDYGTSYGVFF TGTGCCACCAGCAGAGATTACGGGACATCCTATGGGGTTTTCTTT
- TRBJ1-1 - 16 TRBV3-1/TRBV3-2 CASSQETPAPGTEAFF TGTGCCAGCAGCCAAGAGACCCCGGCCCCGGGGACTGAAGCTTTCTTT
- TRBJ1-3 TRBD1 16 TRBV18 CASSPTGGSGGNTIYF TGTGCCAGCTCACCGACAGGGGGCTCGGGAGGAAACACCATATATTTT
few TRBJ2-7 TRBD1 14 TRBV7-8 CASSSTGGHNEQYF TGTGCCAGCAGCTCGACAGGGGGCCACAACGAGCAGTACTTC
- TRBJ1-1 TRBD1 18 TRBV5-8 CASSEDRGRASQKAEAFF TGTGCCAGCAGCGAAGACAGGGGGCGGGCATCTCAGAAGGCTGAAGCTTTCTTT
- TRBJ2-5 TRBD1 15 TRBV9 CASSGSGQGEETQYF TGTGCCAGCAGCGGCTCGGGACAGGGTGAAGAGACCCAGTACTTC
- TRBJ1-1 - 15 TRBV4-2 CASSQDRRGTTEAFF TGTGCCAGCAGCCAAGATCGGAGGGGAACCACTGAAGCTTTCTTT
- TRBJ2-4 TRBD2 19 TRBV7-2 CASSSEGGLAGVAKNIQYF TGTGCCAGCAGCTCCGAAGGGGGACTAGCGGGAGTGGCCAAAAACATTCAGTACTTC
- TRBJ2-5 TRBD1 14 TRBV5-1 CASSLTTGAETQYF TGCGCCAGCAGCTTGACAACAGGGGCAGAGACCCAGTACTTC
- TRBJ2-5 TRBD1 14 TRBV28 CASSSGQGFETQYF TGTGCCAGCAGTTCGGGACAGGGGTTCGAGACCCAGTACTTC
- TRBJ2-3 TRBD2 18 TRBV7-6 CASSWIETSGEPTDTQYF TGTGCCAGCAGCTGGATAGAGACTAGCGGAGAACCCACAGATACGCAGTATTTT
- TRBJ1-6 - 12 TRBV30 CAWSRGRVRLHF TGTGCCTGGAGCCGAGGGCGGGTTCGCCTCCACTTT
- TRBJ1-5 TRBD1 16 TRBV7-8 CASSLNDRGPNQPQHF TGTGCCAGCAGCTTAAACGACAGGGGGCCCAATCAGCCCCAGCATTTT
- TRBJ1-1 - 13 TRBV6-5 CASSQTGNTEAFF TGTGCCAGCAGCCAGACGGGGAACACTGAAGCTTTCTTT
- TRBJ2-7 - 15 TRBV28 CASSPYTGRDYEQYF TGTGCCAGCAGTCCTTATACTGGGCGGGACTACGAGCAGTACTTC
once TRBJ2-5 - 15 TRBV7-2 CASSLGPTSMETQYF TGTGCCAGCAGCCTAGGCCCTACTAGCATGGAGACCCAGTACTTC
- TRBJ2-7 TRBD1 16 TRBV10-3 CAISEGGQGKVYEQYF TGTGCCATCAGTGAGGGAGGACAGGGGAAGGTTTACGAGCAGTACTTC
- TRBJ2-2 TRBD2 15 TRBV10-1 CASSDSGGPGGELFF TGCGCCAGCAGTGATAGCGGGGGGCCGGGCGGGGAGCTGTTTTTT
- TRBJ1-2 - 13 TRBV10-3 CAISQQRGYGYTF TGTGCCATCAGCCAACAAAGAGGCTATGGCTACACCTTC
- TRBJ1-1 - 14 TRBV5-1 CASSSLGGSAEAFF TGCGCCAGCAGCTCTCTCGGTGGTTCGGCTGAAGCTTTCTTT
- TRBJ1-2 TRBD1 15 TRBV30 CAWSPPRQGSLGYTF TGTGCCTGGAGTCCCCCGAGACAGGGTTCGCTCGGCTACACCTTC
few TRBJ2-2 - 15 TRBV19 CASSIGVSSPGELFF TGTGCCAGTAGTATCGGGGTTTCATCCCCCGGGGAGCTGTTTTTT
- TRBJ1-2 TRBD1 15 TRBV7-8 CASSLETGGAYGYTF TGTGCCAGCAGCTTAGAAACAGGGGGGGCCTATGGCTACACCTTC
- TRBJ1-1 - 15 TRBV5-4 CASSLATSARAEAFF TGTGCCAGCAGCTTGGCGACTAGCGCGCGCGCTGAAGCTTTCTTT
- TRBJ1-2 TRBD1 14 TRBV7-2 CASRPTGGEYGYTF TGTGCCAGCAGGCCCACAGGGGGCGAGTATGGCTACACCTTC
- TRBJ1-6 - 14 TRBV9 CASSVAGGGSPLHF TGTGCCAGCAGCGTAGCGGGTGGAGGGTCACCCCTCCACTTT
- TRBJ1-3 - 15 TRBV3-1/TRBV3-2 CASSQPPGTGNTIYF TGTGCCAGCAGCCAACCGCCCGGTACTGGAAACACCATATATTTT
- TRBJ2-2 TRBD1 16 TRBV5-1 CASSFKGQGWTGELFF TGCGCCAGCAGCTTTAAGGGACAGGGTTGGACCGGGGAGCTGTTTTTT
few TRBJ1-6 TRBD1 17 TRBV7-9 CASSLGHRGLVNSPLHF TGTGCCAGCAGCTTAGGGCACAGGGGGCTGGTTAATTCACCCCTCCACTTT
once TRBJ2-5 - 12 TRBV2 CASRGSSETQYF TGTGCCAGCCGGGGGAGTTCAGAGACCCAGTACTTC
- TRBJ2-1 TRBD2 14 TRBV7-2 CASSWAGGSSEQFF TGTGCCAGCAGCTGGGCGGGAGGGTCTAGCGAGCAGTTCTTC
once TRBJ2-4 TRBD1 19 TRBV6-1 CASSEAGTGVSLAKNIQYF TGTGCCAGCAGTGAGGCCGGGACAGGGGTTTCTTTAGCCAAAAACATTCAGTACTTC
- TRBJ2-7 - 16 TRBV19 CASSIATSRPNYEQYF TGTGCCAGTAGTATTGCAACTTCTAGACCCAACTACGAGCAGTACTTC
- TRBJ1-5 - 16 TRBV4-1 CASSQEGARSNQPQHF TGCGCCAGCAGCCAAGAAGGGGCGCGAAGCAATCAGCCCCAGCATTTT
once TRBJ2-5 TRBD1 17 TRBV3-1/TRBV3-2 CASSPTRSRGFQETQYF TGTGCCAGCAGCCCCACGCGGAGCAGGGGGTTCCAAGAGACCCAGTACTTC
- TRBJ2-7 - 18 TRBV5-6 CASSWGVAGTSLALEQYF TGTGCCAGCAGCTGGGGGGTGGCAGGGACCTCCCTAGCCCTCGAGCAGTACTTC
- TRBJ1-1 - 14 TRBV3-1/TRBV3-2 CASSQVPVGTEAFF TGTGCCAGCAGCCAAGTTCCGGTCGGGACTGAAGCTTTCTTT
- TRBJ2-1 TRBD2 14 TRBV3-1/TRBV3-2 CASSQPGGGNEQFF TGTGCCAGCAGCCAACCGGGGGGGGGCAATGAGCAGTTCTTC
- TRBJ2-3 - 13 TRBV11-3 CASSRGTSDTQYF TGTGCCAGCAGCCGCGGGACTTCAGATACGCAGTATTTT
- TRBJ2-7 TRBD1 17 TRBV5-1 CASSLDPLGTDYYEQYF TGCGCCAGCAGCTTGGACCCTTTGGGGACAGATTACTACGAGCAGTACTTC
- TRBJ1-1 - 14 TRBV6-5 CASRTGQRKAEAFF TGTGCCAGCAGAACTGGACAGAGAAAAGCTGAAGCTTTCTTT
- TRBJ1-2 TRBD1 14 TRBV19 CASSTTGANYGYTF TGTGCCAGTAGTACCACAGGGGCTAACTATGGCTACACCTTC
- TRBJ2-3 TRBD2 14 TRBV6-5 CASKRGRQGDTQYF TGTGCCAGCAAGCGGGGGCGACAAGGGGATACGCAGTATTTT
- TRBJ2-7 - 13 TRBV29-1 CSVGGRDPYEQYF TGCAGCGTGGGGGGGCGGGACCCCTACGAGCAGTACTTC
- TRBJ2-7 TRBD2 17 TRBV6-1 CASSEALPSGGKYEQYF TGTGCCAGCAGTGAAGCGCTTCCTAGCGGTGGAAAGTACGAGCAGTACTTC
- TRBJ1-5 - 13 TRBV6-1 CASSEPGSQPQHF TGTGCCAGCAGTGAACCGGGTTCTCAGCCCCAGCATTTT
- TRBJ2-2 TRBD2 17 TRBV19 CASSPGLAPWNTGELFF TGTGCCAGTAGTCCGGGACTAGCGCCATGGAACACCGGGGAGCTGTTTTTT
- TRBJ2-7 - 13 TRBV2 CASRYSGFYEQYF TGTGCCAGCAGGTACAGTGGTTTCTACGAGCAGTACTTC
- TRBJ2-1 TRBD2 16 TRBV7-2 CASSLVGGGSYNEQFF TGTGCCAGCAGCTTAGTTGGGGGGGGCTCCTACAATGAGCAGTTCTTC